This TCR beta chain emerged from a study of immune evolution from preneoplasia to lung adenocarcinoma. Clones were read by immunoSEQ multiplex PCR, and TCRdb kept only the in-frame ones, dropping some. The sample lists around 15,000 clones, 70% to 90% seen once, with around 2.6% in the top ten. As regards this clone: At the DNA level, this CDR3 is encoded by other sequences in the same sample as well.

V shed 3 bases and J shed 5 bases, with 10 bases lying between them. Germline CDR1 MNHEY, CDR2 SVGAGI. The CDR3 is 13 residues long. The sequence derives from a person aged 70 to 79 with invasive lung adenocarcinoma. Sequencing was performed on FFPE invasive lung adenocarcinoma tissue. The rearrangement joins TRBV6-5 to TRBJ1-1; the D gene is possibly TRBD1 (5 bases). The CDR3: CASSYGQGTEAFF. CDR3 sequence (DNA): TGTGCCAGCAGTTATGGGCAGGGAACTGAAGCTTTCTTT.